Described below is a single TCR beta chain sequence and its context. Its cognate antigen is unknown. A much larger clone sits a single nucleotide away, making a read error possible. Time point reported: sample taken at primary tumor resection. Unsorted whole RNA of tumor, nontumor lung or frozen PBMC was sequenced. This entry comes from a study of spatial heterogeneity in lung cancer. Study-wide background: The study observed each unique TCR and UMI combination more than ten times on average in raw reads.

TCRdb called the 5' RACE reads again in MiXCR, with one record for every CDR3 protein. Found here are 23,000 or so distinct CDR3 sequences, around 6.6% of them singletons; the top ten hold about 9.3%. The CDR3 extends over 16 amino acids. In germline, CDR1 is SGHRS, CDR2 YFSETQ. Findings of the study overall: For expanded intratumoral alpha and beta TCRs, counts tracked tumor mutation counts.

V is TRBV5-1 and J is TRBJ1-1; 7 bases map to TRBD1. The TCR originated in a male donor with early-stage non-small cell lung cancer. The specimen comprised lung tumor tissue, sampled at surgery. Written as DNA, the CDR3 is TGCGCCAGCAGCTTGACGGGACAGACTAAGAACACTGAACCTTTCTTT. Its protein product is CASSLTGQTKNTEPFF. The whole variable domain, remainder taken from reference TRBV5-1 and TRBJ1-1, is KAGVTQTPRYLIKTRGQQVTLSCSPISGHRSVSWYQQTPGQGLQFLFEYFSETQRNKGNFPGRFSGRQFSNSRSEMNVSTLELGDSALYLCASSLTGQTKNTEPFFGQGTRLTVV.